These T cell receptor beta chains were read from a single sample in a study of cytotoxic CD8 clonotypes in ibrutinib-treated CLL. Method: immunoSEQ multiplex PCR; TCRdb's copy keeps in-frame clones and lacks some. The data hold approximately 57,000 clones, with 55% to 70% observed a single time. This specimen consisted of PBMCs, obtained after 24 months of ibrutinib treatment. These receptors were collected from a human donor with chronic lymphocytic leukemia. Each CDR3 is given with its conserved first and last residue. A D gene is named only where the DNA matches it firmly. The listing skips clone size in some rows; elsewhere it reads once, few, many or a size class.

clone_size	d_call	v_call	j_call	cdr3_nt	cdr3_aa
-	-	TRBV9	TRBJ2-5	TGTGCCAGCAGCGGGAGGACAAGCCAAGAGACCCAGTACTTC	CASSGRTSQETQYF
once	TRBD2	TRBV28	TRBJ2-5	TGTGCCAGCAGAGATACGGGACTAGTTTTCCGAGAGACCCAGTACTTC	CASRDTGLVFRETQYF
-	TRBD1	TRBV6-1	TRBJ1-1	TGTGCCAGCAGTGGGACGACAGGGGGCACTGAAGCTTTCTTT	CASSGTTGGTEAFF
-	TRBD2	TRBV9	TRBJ2-3	TGTGCCAGCAGCGTAGGGCGGGAGGGCCGTACTATGAATACGCAGTATTTT	CASSVGREGRTMNTQYF
-	TRBD2	TRBV5-1	TRBJ2-3	TGCGCCAGCAGCTTGTTCTTAGCGGGGGGGACTAGCACAGATACGCAGTATTTT	CASSLFLAGGTSTDTQYF
many	-	TRBV1	TRBJ1-1	TGCACCAGCAACCTAGTGACAGGGGACCCTGAAGCTTTCTTT	CTSNLVTGDPEAFF
-	-	TRBV7-4	TRBJ2-1	TGTGCCAGCAGCCTAACAGGTCGGAATGAGCAGTTCTTC	CASSLTGRNEQFF
many	-	TRBV28	TRBJ2-5	TGTGCCAGTGCGCCAAGGGGGGCACAAGAGACCCAGTACTTC	CASAPRGAQETQYF
-	-	TRBV6-4	TRBJ2-2	TGTGCCAGCAGGCATACAGGGTTAGCCGGGGAGCTGTTTTTT	CASRHTGLAGELFF
-	-	TRBV6-5	TRBJ2-7	TGTGCCAGCAGTGACCCGCCAGGGCCCTACGAGCAGTACTTC	CASSDPPGPYEQYF
-	-	TRBV6-5	TRBJ2-6	TGTGCCAGCAGTTACTCCGGAGGCTCTGGGGCCAACGTCCTGACTTTC	CASSYSGGSGANVLTF
-	TRBD2	TRBV5-1	TRBJ2-3	TGCGCCAGCAGGACCGGGACTAGCCTAGCAGATACGCAGTATTTT	CASRTGTSLADTQYF
-	TRBD1	TRBV5-4	TRBJ2-1	TGTGCCAGCAGCCCTACCGGGACAGGGGAACAGTTCTTC	CASSPTGTGEQFF
few	-	TRBV5-1	TRBJ1-1	TGCGCCAGCAGCTTGGCTGGTAGGGCGGTCACTGAAGCTTTCTTT	CASSLAGRAVTEAFF
-	TRBD1	TRBV2	TRBJ1-1	TGTGCCAGCAGGCCTACAGGGGGCACTGAAGCTTTCTTT	CASRPTGGTEAFF
-	-	TRBV5-1	TRBJ1-3	TGCGCCAGCAGTGTGACACCGGCTGGAAACACCATATATTTT	CASSVTPAGNTIYF
-	-	TRBV11-2	TRBJ1-5	TGTGCCAGCAGCTTAGGGCCCTGGGCCAATGCCCAGCATTTT	CASSLGPWANAQHF
-	TRBD1	TRBV28	TRBJ2-2	TGTGCCAGCAGACCGGGACAGCTCACCGGGGAGCTGTTTTTT	CASRPGQLTGELFF
many	-	TRBV5-1	TRBJ1-3	TGCGCCAGCAGCCTCAGTACAGGGATTGGAAACACCATATATTTT	CASSLSTGIGNTIYF
few	-	TRBV10-2	TRBJ1-2	TGCGCCAGCAGTGACGGCGGGTACTATGGCTACACCTTC	CASSDGGYYGYTF
once	-	TRBV28	TRBJ1-6	TGTGCCAGCGGTAGGAGCTCCTATAATTCACCCCTCCACTTT	CASGRSSYNSPLHF
once	TRBD1	TRBV10-3	TRBJ1-6	TGTGCCATCAGTCCGGGACAGTGGGGGAGGACCCTCCACTTT	CAISPGQWGRTLHF
-	-	TRBV2	TRBJ1-6	TGTGCCAGCAGTGTGGAGAAATTTATAAATTCACCCCTCCACTTT	CASSVEKFINSPLHF
-	-	TRBV19	TRBJ2-2	TGTGCCAGTAGTGCCGACGGGAGAAAAACCGGGGAGCTGTTTTTT	CASSADGRKTGELFF
-	-	TRBV27	TRBJ2-2	TGTGCCAGCAGTTCTACCTCGATGACAGTGACGACCGGGGAGCTGTTTTTT	CASSSTSMTVTTGELFF
-	-	TRBV19	TRBJ1-1	TGTGCCAGTAGTATAGTAGCTCCGGGCTTTGCTGAAGCTTTCTTT	CASSIVAPGFAEAFF
-	TRBD1	TRBV5-4	TRBJ2-3	TGTGCCAGCAGCCTCAGGGACAGGGGCTCGGATACGCAGTATTTT	CASSLRDRGSDTQYF
medium-sized	TRBD1	TRBV5-1	TRBJ1-4	TGCGCCAGCGGGGGAGACAGGGGTGAAAAACTGTTTTTT	CASGGDRGEKLFF
few	-	TRBV12-2	TRBJ2-1	TGTGCAAGTCGCTTAGTTATCGGGAAGCGGGCAGCGAGGAATGAGCAGTTCTTC	CASRLVIGKRAARNEQFF
medium-sized	TRBD1	TRBV4-1	TRBJ1-3	TGCGCCAGCAGCCAAGAAATAGGGGGCCTCAACACCATATATTTT	CASSQEIGGLNTIYF
-	TRBD1	TRBV5-1	TRBJ1-4	TGCGCCAGCAGCTCTACGACGGACAGGAGGGAAAAACTGTTTTTT	CASSSTTDRREKLFF
-	-	TRBV5-6	TRBJ1-2	TGTGCCAGCAGCCCACGGACCCGCTATGGCTACACCTTC	CASSPRTRYGYTF
-	-	TRBV6-5	TRBJ1-2	TGTGCCAGCAGCCCGAACCTGGGGCCGAAATATGGCTACACCTTC	CASSPNLGPKYGYTF
few	TRBD1	TRBV6-5	TRBJ2-2	TGTGCCAGCAGTTACGAAGGGACAGGGGTGCCCGGGGAGCTGTTTTTT	CASSYEGTGVPGELFF
many	TRBD1	TRBV10-3	TRBJ2-7	TGTGCCATCCGGGACAGGGGGCTAGACGAGCAGTACTTC	CAIRDRGLDEQYF
-	-	TRBV7-2	TRBJ1-1	TGTGCCAGCAGCCGGGGCGGGTGGCCTGAAGCTTTCTTT	CASSRGGWPEAFF
many	-	TRBV13	TRBJ2-3	TGTGCCAGCAAAAGGGCGGGCACAGATACGCAGTATTTT	CASKRAGTDTQYF
few	-	TRBV5-1	TRBJ1-1	TGCGCCAGCAGCTTGGTTACGGGGGAAGGGAGAACTGAAGCTTTCTTT	CASSLVTGEGRTEAFF
once	-	TRBV5-6	TRBJ2-2	TGTGCCAGCAGCTATACAGGGCCCGGGGAGCTGTTTTTT	CASSYTGPGELFF
-	-	TRBV6-6	TRBJ1-1	TGTGCCAGCAGTTATGGGGGAGGAGACACTGAAGCTTTCTTT	CASSYGGGDTEAFF
-	-	TRBV7-2	TRBJ2-3	TGTGCCAGCATCGTGGGAGGGGGCCCGACTGATACGCAGTATTTT	CASIVGGGPTDTQYF
-	TRBD1	TRBV7-8	TRBJ1-2	TGTGCCAGCAGCTCCCCCCAGGGGGGGGTTAACGGGGGCTACACCTTC	CASSSPQGGVNGGYTF
-	TRBD2	TRBV10-3	TRBJ2-1	TGTGCCATCAGCCCAGCGGGACCTTGGAATGAGCAGTTCTTC	CAISPAGPWNEQFF
-	-	TRBV9	TRBJ1-2	TGTGCCAGCAGCGTAGTAACCAGGGCGGGAATAGGCTACACCTTC	CASSVVTRAGIGYTF
-	-	TRBV2	TRBJ2-3	TGTGCCAGCCGTACGGCAGATACGCAGTATTTT	CASRTADTQYF
-	-	TRBV19	TRBJ1-2	TGTGCCACCTTGAAGGGGAGAGACTATGGCTACACCTTC	CATLKGRDYGYTF
-	-	TRBV29-1	TRBJ2-1	TGCAGCGTTGGGAACGGGGGGCCGAGGAATGAGCAGTTCTTC	CSVGNGGPRNEQFF
-	-	TRBV30	TRBJ1-4	TGTGCCTGGAGTGTTGGAGGGAGGGGTGAAAAACTGTTTTTT	CAWSVGGRGEKLFF
-	-	TRBV11-2	TRBJ1-1	TGTGCCGCAACCTCGGATTTCGGGGGCACTGAAGCTTTCTTT	CAATSDFGGTEAFF
-	-	TRBV5-1	TRBJ2-3	TGCGCCAGCAGCTTGGCACTAGCAGCAGATACGCAGTATTTT	CASSLALAADTQYF
-	TRBD1	TRBV6-5	TRBJ2-7	TGTGCCAGCAGCTCGGGGACAGACCTCTACGAGCAGTACTTC	CASSSGTDLYEQYF
-	-	TRBV6-6	TRBJ1-3	TGTGCCAGCAGTTACCCACCCCAGGGCGGGAGAAACACCATATATTTT	CASSYPPQGGRNTIYF
few	TRBD2	TRBV19	TRBJ2-5	TGTGCCAGTAGAGTCGGGGGGGCCCAAGAGACCCAGTACTTC	CASRVGGAQETQYF